The 26 T cell receptor beta chains below come from one sample, sequenced in a study of OX40 agonist ivuxolimab in advanced cancers. Measured with immunoSEQ multiplex PCR; TCRdb has only the in-frame clones, and not every one. This repertoire shows fewer than 25,000 clones, roughly 70% found once; its top ten account for 12%. The sequencing used CD4+ or CD8+ T cells sorted from blood, collected in a trial of the OX40 agonist ivuxolimab. These receptors originate from an adult with an advanced solid tumor such as melanoma, head and neck, liver or kidney cancer.

The CDR3 DNA sequence: TGTGCCAGCAGTTTATCTACGATTGGGGAGCAGTTCTTC. Amino acids: CASSLSTIGEQFF. The V gene is TRBV27, the J gene TRBJ2-1; D is unclear. In germline, CDR1 is MNHEY, CDR2 SMNVEV (reference sequence). V lost 0 bases and J 10 bases, leaving 10 bases between the germline ends. The CDR3 is 13 residues long.

The chain recombines TRBV28 with TRBJ2-7; D gene ambiguous. Trimming shortened V by 2 bases and J by 0 bases, and 8 bases separated the two germline ends. CDR3 length: 14 amino acids. The germline CDR1 and CDR2 sequences are MDHEN and SYDVKM. CDR3 protein: CASSLGSSSYEQYF. The CDR3, as DNA: TGTGCCAGCAGTTTAGGATCGAGCTCCTACGAGCAGTACTTC.

The chain uses TRBV29-1 and TRBJ2-1, with TRBD2 matching over 11 bases. Trimming took 3 bases from V and 7 from J; bases not matched to a gene: 5. Germline-derived CDR1 and CDR2 are SQVTM and ANQGSEA. The CDR3 length is 14 residues. CDR3 in amino acids: CSVELSGRGNEQFF. CDR3 in DNA: TGCAGCGTTGAGCTTAGCGGGAGGGGAAATGAGCAGTTCTTC.

This chain uses TRBV28 with TRBJ2-7; no clear D gene. This CDR3 spans 13 amino acids. Trimming pared 3 bases from V and 2 bases from J, leaving 8 bases between. The germline V gene encodes CDR1 MDHEN and CDR2 SYDVKM. This CDR3 is CASSFNPAYEQYF. In DNA, the CDR3 is TGTGCCAGCAGTTTCAACCCCGCCTACGAGCAGTACTTC.

The rearrangement uses TRBV11-2 and TRBJ2-5, with D possibly TRBD2 on 6 matching bases. The CDR3 contains 15 residues. CDR1 is SGHAT and CDR2 is FQNNGV in the germline V gene. V was clipped by 5 bases and J by 7 bases, with 20 bases between them. The CDR3, as DNA: TGTGCCAGCAGCCTGACTAGTGGGTCAAGTCGGACCCAGTACTTC. Amino acids: CASSLTSGSSRTQYF.

The gene calls are TRBV6-5 and TRBJ2-3, with a weak D call TRBD2 (6 bases). Trimming cost V 2 bases and J 5 bases, with 8 bases left between them. The CDR3 consists of 13 residues. CDR1 MNHEY and CDR2 SVGAGI come from the germline V gene. The CDR3 sequence: CASSYGGVDTQYF. DNA for the CDR3: TGTGCCAGCAGTTACGGCGGGGTAGATACGCAGTATTTT.

The rearrangement joins TRBV10-3 to TRBJ2-3; 13 bases line up with TRBD2. Germline trimming cut 6 bases from V and 7 bases from J; bases unmatched to any gene: 10. The V gene's germline CDR1 is ENHRY and CDR2 SYGVKD. This CDR3 comprises 16 residues. The DNA of the CDR3 is TGTGCCATCAGCGACGAGACTAGCGGGGGGCCAAATACGCAGTATTTT. It translates to CAISDETSGGPNTQYF.

The rearrangement joins TRBV7-9 to TRBJ2-1; TRBD2 matches 9 bases. The V and J ends lost 6 bases and 5 bases, in that order; junction bases with no gene match: 14. Germline CDR1 SEHNR, CDR2 FQNEAQ (reference sequence). The CDR3 runs to 17 residues. The CDR3 is CASRPGGRGRVDNEQFF. The CDR3 coding sequence is TGTGCCAGCAGGCCCGGAGGACGCGGGAGGGTTGACAATGAGCAGTTCTTC.

This chain connects TRBV13 to TRBJ2-1; no firm D call. Germline V lookup: CDR1 PRHDT, CDR2 FYEKMQ (reference sequence). CDR3 length: 17 amino acids. V gave up 5 bases and J gave up 0 bases, with 17 bases separating them. This CDR3 reads CASSRAGSWGSYNEQFF. The CDR3 DNA sequence: TGTGCCAGCAGCCGGGCCGGGTCTTGGGGCTCCTACAATGAGCAGTTCTTC.

This chain connects TRBV1 to TRBJ2-1; TRBD2 is taken as the D call from the table, unchecked against the DNA. TRBV1 is recorded as a pseudogene. The CDR3 is 14 amino acids. The CDR3 nucleotides are TGCACCAGCAGCCCCGGGACTAGCGGGGGTGAGCAGTTCTTC. This gives the protein CTSSPGTSGGEQFF.

As DNA, the CDR3 is TGCAGCGTTGGACTAGCGGGAAGCACAGATACGCAGTATTTT. Protein: CSVGLAGSTDTQYF. The V call is TRBV29-1, the J call TRBJ2-3, with 11 nucleotides matching TRBD2. Losses at the gene ends were 4 bases for V and 0 bases for J; bases not matched to a gene: 0. This CDR3 region has 14 residues. In germline, CDR1 is SQVTM, CDR2 ANQGSEA.

The CDR3 region is CASSLGRGKAFF. The CDR3 bases are TGTGCCAGCAGCTTAGGGAGGGGTAAAGCTTTCTTT. The chain is built from TRBV11-2 and TRBJ1-1; weak D call: TRBD1 (5 bases). The CDR3 has 12 amino acids. Germline CDR1 reads SGHAT; CDR2 reads FQNNGV. Trimming took off 1 base at V and 9 bases at J, with 9 bases between the two ends.

J is TRBJ2-5 and V is TRBV2, with D unresolved. Germline-derived CDR1 and CDR2 are SNHLY and FYNNEI. Trimming took off 1 base at V and 1 base at J, with 4 bases between the two ends. This CDR3 has 13 amino acids. CDR3 nucleotides: TGTGCCAGCAGTGAAGAGGCCCAAGAGACCCAGTACTTC. It is translated as CASSEEAQETQYF.

This clone qualifies as medium-sized. This chain uses TRBV4-1 with TRBJ2-7; D is perhaps TRBD1 or TRBD2 (5 bases each). CDR3 length: 15 residues. Trimming left V 3 bases short and J 2 bases short, with 14 bases between. Per germline, CDR1 MGHRA and CDR2 YSYEKL. CDR3 region: CASSQVGTGPYEQYF. DNA for the CDR3: TGCGCCAGCAGCCAGGTCGGGACGGGCCCCTACGAGCAGTACTTC.

This clone occurred a few times. The chain is built from TRBV4-3 and TRBJ2-1; 7 nucleotides align to TRBD2. Germline-derived CDR1 and CDR2 are LGHNA and YSLEER. With 1 base clipped from V and 2 bases from J, the junction kept 5 bases outside the gene matches. This CDR3 comprises 16 residues. The CDR3 nucleotides are TGCGCCAGCAGCCAAGGTCCAGCGGGGACCTACAATGAGCAGTTCTTC. Translation: CASSQGPAGTYNEQFF.

This chain uses TRBV4-1 with TRBJ1-1; D is undetermined. The CDR3 sequence is 15 residues long. The V end lost 0 bases, the J end lost 5 bases, and 13 bases lay between the germline ends. Germline V CDR1 and CDR2: MGHRA, YSYEKL. In nucleotides, the CDR3 is TGCGCCAGCAGCCAAGACCTAGGTGGCGGAACTGAAGCTTTCTTT. Translating gives CASSQDLGGGTEAFF.

This clone was observed a few times. The chain employs TRBV7-8 and TRBJ2-5; 16 bases fit TRBD2. Unmatched junction bases numbered 15, after V lost 3 bases and J lost 5 bases. Germline CDR1 is SGHVS and CDR2 is FQNEAQ. The CDR3 is 20 amino acids. CDR3 DNA sequence: TGTGCCAGCAGCTTTCTTCCGGGACTAGCGGGGGGGACGATGAGGGAGACCCAGTACTTC. This encodes CASSFLPGLAGGTMRETQYF.

The chain has TRBV28 and TRBJ2-5; TRBD1 aligns across 9 bases. Per the germline V gene, CDR1 is MDHEN and CDR2 is SYDVKM. The CDR3 has 15 residues. V lost 1 base, J lost 4 bases, and 4 bases stayed unmatched. The CDR3 reads CASSLFDRGGETQYF. In DNA, the CDR3 is TGTGCCAGCAGTTTATTCGACAGGGGGGGAGAGACCCAGTACTTC. The full variable domain, in which reference TRBV28 and TRBJ2-5 provide the parts outside the CDR3, is DVKVTQSSRYLVKRTGEKVFLECVQDMDHENMFWYRQDPGLGLRLIYFSYDVKMKEKGDIPEGYSVSREKKERFSLILESASTNQTSMYLCASSLFDRGGETQYFGPGTRLLVL.

The chain is built from TRBV10-3 and TRBJ2-4, with D hard to call. The CDR3 has 15 amino acids. V lost 0 bases and J lost 0, with 6 bases in between. Germline values: CDR1 ENHRY, CDR2 SYGVKD. The chain's CDR3 is CAISESGLAKNIQYF. DNA for the CDR3: TGTGCCATCAGTGAGTCAGGGTTAGCCAAAAACATTCAGTACTTC.

V is TRBV7-9 and J is TRBJ2-7; D is unclear. The CDR3 has 12 amino acids. V lost 4 bases and J lost 6, with 10 bases in between. Germline CDR1 SEHNR, CDR2 FQNEAQ (reference sequence). Written as DNA, the CDR3 is TGTGCCAGCAGCTCACGACATTTCGAGCAGTACTTC. Amino acids: CASSSRHFEQYF.

V is TRBV11-2 and J is TRBJ1-2, with D tentatively TRBD1 (6 bases). The CDR3 has 13 residues. Between the trimmed V and J ends, which lost 4 bases and 4 bases, there was a span of 10 bases. The germline V gene has CDR1 SGHAT and CDR2 FQNNGV. CDR3 in amino acids: CASSSGTSYGYTF. The DNA for the CDR3 is TGTGCCAGCAGCTCCGGGACAAGCTATGGCTACACCTTC.

The rearrangement uses TRBV5-1 and TRBJ2-2, with D perhaps being TRBD1 or TRBD2 (6 bases each). The V gene's germline CDR1 is SGHRS and CDR2 YFSETQ. The length of the CDR3 is 14 residues. Trimming pared 7 bases from V and 6 bases from J, leaving 16 bases between. The CDR3 sequence is CASCLVGGAGELFF. The CDR3 bases are TGCGCCAGCTGCCTAGTGGGGGGCGCCGGGGAGCTGTTTTTT.

V gene TRBV28 combines with J gene TRBJ2-3; TRBD2 aligns across 11 bases. The length of the CDR3 is 17 residues. After removal of 5 bases from V and 0 bases from J, the junction contained 7 bases not matched to a gene. Per the germline V gene, CDR1 is MDHEN and CDR2 is SYDVKM. Written as DNA, the CDR3 is TGTGCCAGCAGTCTCCCTACTAGCGGGAGTAGCACAGATACGCAGTATTTT. It encodes CASSLPTSGSSTDTQYF.

This clone occurred a few times. The CDR3 nucleotides read TGTGCCAGTAGTGCTCTAAGAAGCGTGGGTGAAAAACTGTTTTTT. Its translation: CASSALRSVGEKLFF. This rearrangement joins TRBV19 to TRBJ1-4; D remains unclear. Deletions cut 5 bases from V and 7 bases from J, with 17 bases between. Germline loops: CDR1 LNHDA, CDR2 SQIVND (reference sequence). The CDR3 sequence is 15 residues long.

This chain uses TRBV6-6 with TRBJ2-7; 9 nucleotides line up with TRBD1. Germline values: CDR1 MNHNY, CDR2 SVGAGI (reference sequence). The CDR3 has 14 amino acids. Trimming cost V 6 bases and J 2 bases; bases outside gene matches: 5. CDR3: CASRPGQGPYEQYF. The CDR3 nucleotides read TGTGCCAGCAGACCGGGACAGGGTCCCTACGAGCAGTACTTC.

This chain uses TRBV7-9 with TRBJ2-1; possibly TRBD1 or TRBD2 for D (6 bases each). The CDR3 spans 15 residues. Trimming pared 5 bases from V and 10 bases from J, leaving 21 bases between. Germline V CDR1 and CDR2: SEHNR, FQNEAQ (reference sequence). CDR3 sequence: CASSPWEGGKGEQFF. The CDR3 nucleotides read TGTGCCAGCAGCCCCTGGGAAGGGGGGAAAGGAGAGCAGTTCTTC.